This TCR beta chain was observed in a study of spatial heterogeneity in lung cancer. This clonotype was counted at least ten times. Its specificity is unknown. Time point: sample taken at primary tumor resection. From tumor, nontumor lung or frozen PBMC, whole RNA was taken unsorted for sequencing. Donation came from over 60 patients with untreated early-stage non-small cell lung cancer. Individual TCR cDNA molecules each bore their own unique molecular identifier. TCRdb called the 5' RACE reads again in MiXCR, with one record for every CDR3 protein. The sample includes tens of thousands of distinct CDR3 sequences, roughly 5.5% of them seen just once. Study-level findings and limits: There were more appearances of ubiquitous expanded tumor TCRs in blood at resection than at follow-up.

This TCR derives from a female donor with early-stage non-small cell lung cancer. The sample consisted of PBMCs, taken at surgery.

CDR3 protein: CASSPLTGGFYGYTF. For the CDR3, the DNA is TGTGCCAGCAGCCCCCTGACAGGGGGCTTCTATGGCTACACCTTC. This chain links TRBV11-2 with TRBJ1-2; 10 nucleotides line up with TRBD1. Germline V gene sequence: CDR1 SGHAT, CDR2 FQNNGV. J was trimmed by 4 bases and V by 5 bases; bases with no gene match: 7. The CDR3 has 15 amino acids.